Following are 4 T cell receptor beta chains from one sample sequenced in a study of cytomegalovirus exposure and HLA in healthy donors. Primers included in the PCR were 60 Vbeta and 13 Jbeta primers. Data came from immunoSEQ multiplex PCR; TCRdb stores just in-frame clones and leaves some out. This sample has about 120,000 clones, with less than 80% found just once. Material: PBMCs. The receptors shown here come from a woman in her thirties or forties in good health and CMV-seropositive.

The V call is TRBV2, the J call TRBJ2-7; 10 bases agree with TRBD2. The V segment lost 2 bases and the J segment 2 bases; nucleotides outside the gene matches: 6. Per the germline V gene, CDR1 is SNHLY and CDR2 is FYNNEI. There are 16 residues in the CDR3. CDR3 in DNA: TGTGCCAGCAGTGAATGGCAACTAGCGGGAACCTACGAGCAGTACTTC. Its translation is CASSEWQLAGTYEQYF.

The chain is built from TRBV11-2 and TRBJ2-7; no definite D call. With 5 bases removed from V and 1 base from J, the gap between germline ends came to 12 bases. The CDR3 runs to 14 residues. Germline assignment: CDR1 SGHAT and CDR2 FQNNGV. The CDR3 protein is CASSTNRESYEQYF. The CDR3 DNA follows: TGTGCCAGCAGCACAAACAGAGAGTCCTACGAGCAGTACTTC.

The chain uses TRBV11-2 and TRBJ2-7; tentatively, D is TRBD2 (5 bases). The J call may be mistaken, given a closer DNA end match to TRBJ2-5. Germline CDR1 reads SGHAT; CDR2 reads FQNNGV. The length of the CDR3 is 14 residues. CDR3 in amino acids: CASSLAGSQETQYF. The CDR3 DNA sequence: TGTGCCAGCAGCTTAGCGGGGAGCCAAGAGACCCAGTACTTC.

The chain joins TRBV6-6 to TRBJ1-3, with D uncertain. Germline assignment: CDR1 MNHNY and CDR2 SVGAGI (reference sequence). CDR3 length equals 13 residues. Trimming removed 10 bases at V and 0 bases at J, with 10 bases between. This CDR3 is CATCRGSGNTIYF. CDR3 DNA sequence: TGTGCCACGTGCCGCGGCTCTGGAAACACCATATATTTT.